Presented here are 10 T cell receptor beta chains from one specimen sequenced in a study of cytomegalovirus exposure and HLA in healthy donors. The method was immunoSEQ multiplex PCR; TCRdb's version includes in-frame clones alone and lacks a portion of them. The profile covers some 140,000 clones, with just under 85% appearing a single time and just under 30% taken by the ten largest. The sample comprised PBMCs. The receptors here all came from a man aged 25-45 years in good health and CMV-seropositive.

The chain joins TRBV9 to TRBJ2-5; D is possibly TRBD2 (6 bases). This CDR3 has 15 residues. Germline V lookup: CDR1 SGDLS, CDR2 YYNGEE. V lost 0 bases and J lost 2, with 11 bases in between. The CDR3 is CASSVEIAAQETQYF. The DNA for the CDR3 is TGTGCCAGCAGCGTAGAAATAGCGGCACAAGAGACCCAGTACTTC.

The CDR3 DNA reads as TGTGCCAGCAGCTTGGGGGGACAGGGAAAAATGCTTTCACCCCTCCACTTT. Protein: CASSLGGQGKMLSPLHF. The gene calls are TRBV5-8 and TRBJ1-6; 9 positions agree with TRBD1. The junction had 10 bases not matched to a gene; V was cut back by 0 bases and J by 9 bases. The CDR3 has 17 residues. The germline V gene has CDR1 SGHTS and CDR2 YDEGEE.

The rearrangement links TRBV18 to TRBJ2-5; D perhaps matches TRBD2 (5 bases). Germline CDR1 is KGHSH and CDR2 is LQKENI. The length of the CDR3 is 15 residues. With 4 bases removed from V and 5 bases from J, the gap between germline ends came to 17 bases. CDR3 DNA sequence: TGTGCCAGCTCACTTACACGGGGTAGTCAGGAGACCCAGTACTTC. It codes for CASSLTRGSQETQYF.

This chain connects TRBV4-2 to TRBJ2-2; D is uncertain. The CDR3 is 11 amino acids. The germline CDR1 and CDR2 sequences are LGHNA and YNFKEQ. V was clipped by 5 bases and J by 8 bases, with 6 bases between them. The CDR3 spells CASSSEGELFF. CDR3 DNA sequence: TGTGCCAGCAGCTCGGAGGGGGAGCTGTTTTTT.

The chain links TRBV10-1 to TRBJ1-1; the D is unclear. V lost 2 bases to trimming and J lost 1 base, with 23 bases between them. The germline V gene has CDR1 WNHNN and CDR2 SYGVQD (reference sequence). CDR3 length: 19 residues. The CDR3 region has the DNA TGCGCCAGCAGTGAGCCTCGAAAAATCCCGTACCCTACGAACACTGAAGCTTTCTTT. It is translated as CASSEPRKIPYPTNTEAFF.

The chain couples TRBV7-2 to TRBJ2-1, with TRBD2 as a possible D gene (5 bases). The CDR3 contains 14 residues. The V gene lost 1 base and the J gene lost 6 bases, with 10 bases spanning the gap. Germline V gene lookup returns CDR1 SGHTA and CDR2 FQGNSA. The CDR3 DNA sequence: TGTGCCAGCAGCTTAGGTCCGGGGAGCAATGAGCAGTTCTTC. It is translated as CASSLGPGSNEQFF.

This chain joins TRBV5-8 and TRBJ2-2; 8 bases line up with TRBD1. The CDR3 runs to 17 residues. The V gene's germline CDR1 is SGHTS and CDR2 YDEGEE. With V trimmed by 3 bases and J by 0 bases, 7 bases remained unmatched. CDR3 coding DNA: TGTGCCAGCAGCTCCGGGACAGGACCTTCGAACACCGGGGAGCTGTTTTTT. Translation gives CASSSGTGPSNTGELFF.

The CDR3 sequence is CASSIKSTNEKLFF. CDR3 coding DNA: TGTGCCAGTAGTATAAAGAGTACTAATGAAAAACTGTTTTTT. This chain joins TRBV19 and TRBJ1-4, with no clear D. Germline V lookup: CDR1 LNHDA, CDR2 SQIVND (reference sequence). This CDR3 region has 14 residues. V dropped 2 bases and J dropped 2 bases, with 6 bases sitting between them.

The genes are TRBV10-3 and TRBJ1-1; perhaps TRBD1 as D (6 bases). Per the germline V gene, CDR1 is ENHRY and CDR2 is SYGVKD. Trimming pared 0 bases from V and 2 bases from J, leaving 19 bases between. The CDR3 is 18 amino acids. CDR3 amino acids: CAISESRAGGQQNTEAFF. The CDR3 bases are TGTGCCATCAGTGAGTCCAGGGCTGGCGGACAGCAAAACACTGAAGCTTTCTTT.

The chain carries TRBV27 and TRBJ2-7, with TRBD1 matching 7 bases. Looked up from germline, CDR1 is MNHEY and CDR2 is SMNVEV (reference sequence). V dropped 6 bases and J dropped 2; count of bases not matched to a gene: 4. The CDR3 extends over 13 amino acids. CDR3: CASRPDRAYEQYF. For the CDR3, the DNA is TGTGCCAGCAGGCCAGACAGGGCCTACGAGCAGTACTTC.